This T cell receptor (beta chain) derives from a study of low-dose radiotherapy and immunotherapy resistance in tumors. Turning to the study itself: Cohort 2 was treated with 1 Gy per fraction every two weeks, amounting to 13 Gy across 26 weeks. One day before radiation and immunotherapy, intravenous cyclophosphamide 200 mg/m2 was administered, with this repeated every two weeks. A daily 300 mg dose of oral aspirin was taken by patients for four cycles from cycle 1 day 1.

First-strand cDNA used TRAV- and TRBV-specific primers, covering alpha and beta chains. The authors amplified TCRs for 20 PCR cycles with a constant-region primer and a V-primer adapter. TCRdb re-derived calls from the reads in MiXCR, one entry per CDR3 protein. Of tens of thousands of distinct CDR3 sequences listed, 20% to 25% are singletons. Ten or more counts support this clonotype. Trimming left V 4 bases short and J 10 bases short, with 11 bases between. Germline CDR1 and CDR2: LGHDT and YNNKEL (reference sequence). CDR3 length equals 12 residues. The time point denotes: after trial treatment. As to treatment: LDRT plus nivolumab, ipilimumab, low-dose cyclophosphamide and aspirin (RACIN trial).

This sequence joins TRBV3-1 and TRBJ2-1; D is ambiguous. The source was PBMCs, collected after low-dose radiotherapy plus immunotherapy. This receptor was identified in a female donor with ovarian cancer. The CDR3 nucleotides are TGTGCCAGCAGCCCATCACCCGTGGAGCAGTTCTTC. As protein: CASSPSPVEQFF.